This T cell receptor beta chain was sequenced during a study of CD8+ T cells in alopecia areata. On the study more broadly: Patients received oral tofacitinib, 5 to 10 mg twice daily, for moderate-to-severe alopecia areata. The study's findings and limits: Mice gave a clearer picture of TCR sharing than patients did, possibly for HLA-related reasons.

Treatment described: oral pan-JAK inhibitor, 5-10 mg twice daily. PBMCs, the starting material, were the source of sorted CD4+ and CD8+ T cells. Reverse transcribed after extraction, RNA yielded cDNA as the sequencing template. The method was immunoSEQ multiplex PCR; TCRdb's version includes in-frame clones alone and lacks a portion of them. The table lists hundreds of thousands of clones, approximately 72% of them singletons. The V and J ends lost 1 base and 5 bases respectively, with 0 bases between them. Germline CDR1 reads SGHDT; CDR2 reads YYEEEE. This CDR3 spans 11 amino acids. As regards this clone: Antigen specificity is unknown.

This clonotype was sampled from a human donor with alopecia areata. Sample: CD4+ T cells sorted from blood, taken around week 44, from a patient treated with tofacitinib. This chain joins TRBV5-6 and TRBJ1-4; no firm D call. CDR3 sequence reads: CASSLNEKLFF. In DNA, the CDR3 is TGTGCCAGCAGCTTGAATGAAAAACTGTTTTTT.